The 21 T cell receptor beta chains listed next were all sequenced from one sample in a study of blood T cell repertoires in COVID-19. This table comes from immunoSEQ multiplex PCR, and its TCRdb copy is limited to in-frame clones, with some not included. The sample contains some 72,000 clones, around nine tenths of which appear only once. What was sequenced was peripheral blood. The receptors derive from a man aged 60 to 75 with acute or convalescent COVID-19.

This chain links TRBV10-2 with TRBJ1-5; perhaps TRBD1 as D (6 bases). The CDR3 consists of 13 residues. Trimming stripped 5 bases from V and 8 bases from J, with 13 bases between. From germline, CDR1 is WSHSY and CDR2 SAAADI. CDR3 in amino acids: CASSTQGLEPQHF. The CDR3 DNA reads TGCGCCAGCAGTACCCAGGGGTTGGAGCCCCAGCATTTT.

The chain couples TRBV7-8 to TRBJ2-2, with D tentatively TRBD1 (6 bases). V was trimmed by 6 bases and J by 1 base, leaving 9 bases between them. Germline lookup yields CDR1 SGHVS and CDR2 FQNEAQ. There are 14 residues in the CDR3. The CDR3 sequence is CASRPQGNTGELFF. The CDR3, as DNA: TGTGCCAGCAGACCACAGGGGAACACCGGGGAGCTGTTTTTT.

The chain's CDR3 is CASSHSGQGGYGYTF. CDR3 coding DNA: TGTGCCAGCAGCCACTCGGGACAGGGAGGCTATGGCTACACCTTC. V usage is TRBV5-4 and J usage is TRBJ1-2; 9 bases align to TRBD1. The trim removed 4 bases at V and 4 bases at J, leaving 8 bases unmatched. Germline CDR1 and CDR2: SGHNT and YYREEE (reference sequence). The CDR3 spans 15 residues.

The chain uses TRBV5-1 and TRBJ2-5; a weak D match, TRBD2 (6 bases). The length of the CDR3 is 13 residues. V shed 4 bases and J shed 2 bases, with 9 bases lying between them. Germline V CDR1 and CDR2: SGHRS, YFSETQ. For the CDR3, the DNA is TGCGCCAGCAGCAGGGACTCGCAAGAGACCCAGTACTTC. Amino acids: CASSRDSQETQYF. Variable domain in full (rest from reference TRBV5-1 and TRBJ2-5): KAGVTQTPRYLIKTRGQQVTLSCSPISGHRSVSWYQQTPGQGLQFLFEYFSETQRNKGNFPGRFSGRQFSNSRSEMNVSTLELGDSALYLCASSRDSQETQYFGPGTRLLVL.

The V gene is TRBV6-5, the J gene TRBJ2-2; 7 nucleotides match TRBD2. The V segment lost 6 bases and the J segment 2 bases; nucleotides outside the gene matches: 6. The CDR3 is made up of 15 amino acids. From germline, CDR1 is MNHEY and CDR2 SVGAGI. The CDR3 DNA reads TGTGCCAGCAGGAAAGCGGGGCCCAACACCGGGGAGCTGTTTTTT. It codes for CASRKAGPNTGELFF.

The rearrangement uses TRBV7-2 and TRBJ2-7, with D possibly TRBD1 on 5 matching bases. The CDR3 extends over 13 amino acids. V was pared by 5 bases and J by 2 bases, with 10 bases between. CDR1 and CDR2 (germline): SGHTA, FQGNSA. The CDR3: CASSVDSPYEQYF. The DNA for the CDR3 is TGTGCCAGCAGCGTAGACAGTCCCTACGAGCAGTACTTC. Supplemented by reference TRBV7-2 and TRBJ2-7, the full variable domain reads GAGVSQSPSNKVTEKGKDVELRCDPISGHTALYWYRQSLGQGLEFLIYFQGNSAPDKSGLPSDRFSAERTGGSVSTLTIQRTQQEDSAVYLCASSVDSPYEQYFGPGTRLTVT.

The rearrangement uses TRBV18 and TRBJ1-3, with D possibly matching TRBD1 (6 bases). V lost 5 bases and J lost 0, with 14 bases in between. Per the germline V gene, CDR1 is KGHSH and CDR2 is LQKENI. There are 16 residues in the CDR3. CDR3 in DNA: TGTGCCAGCTCATCCTCGGGGGGGGCCTCTGGAAACACCATATATTTT. The encoded protein is CASSSSGGASGNTIYF. Looking up the rest from reference TRBV18 and TRBJ1-3 gives the full variable domain: NAGVMQNPRHLVRRRGQEARLRCSPMKGHSHVYWYRQLPEEGLKFMVYLQKENIIDESGMPKERFSAEFPKEGPSILRIQQVVRGDSAAYFCASSSSGGASGNTIYFGEGSWLTVV.

The chain uses TRBV9 and TRBJ2-2; perhaps TRBD2 as D (6 bases). Per the germline V gene, CDR1 is SGDLS and CDR2 is YYNGEE. The CDR3 totals 13 residues. Trimming removed 3 bases at V and 6 bases at J, with 9 bases between. CDR3 protein: CASSGGGSGELFF. Here the CDR3 DNA reads TGTGCCAGCAGCGGAGGAGGGTCCGGGGAGCTGTTTTTT.

Here the CDR3 reads CASSHTEGPSWYTQYF. In DNA form, the CDR3 reads TGTGCCAGTAGCCATACAGAGGGCCCTAGCTGGTATACGCAGTATTTT. The chain joins TRBV19 to TRBJ2-3; D perhaps matches TRBD2 (5 bases). The V end was cut by 6 bases, the J end by 7 bases, with 23 bases between. The CDR3 spans 16 residues. Germline V gene data show CDR1 as LNHDA and CDR2 as SQIVND (reference sequence). Drawing the rest from reference TRBV19 and TRBJ2-3, the complete variable domain is DGGITQSPKYLFRKEGQNVTLSCEQNLNHDAMYWYRQDPGQGLRLIYYSQIVNDFQKGDIAEGYSVSREKKESFPLTVTSAQKNPTAFYLCASSHTEGPSWYTQYFGPGTRLTVL.

The rearrangement uses TRBV11-3 and TRBJ2-1, with D possibly being TRBD2 (6 bases). The length of the CDR3 is 15 residues. Germline V gives CDR1 SGHNT, CDR2 YENEEA. The germline V and J ends were trimmed by 1 base and 4 bases, with 11 bases remaining between them. DNA for the CDR3: TGTGCCAGCAGCTTAGGTGGGGGAGGATACAATGAGCAGTTCTTC. Translating it yields CASSLGGGGYNEQFF.

This clone was recorded once. This sequence joins TRBV24-1 and TRBJ2-1; D is unresolved. Germline-derived CDR1 and CDR2 are KGHDR and SFDVKD. V lost 2 bases to trimming and J lost 10 bases, with 8 bases between them. The CDR3 totals 12 residues. The CDR3 DNA sequence: TGTGCCACCAGTGATTCATTACTCGAGCAGTTCTTC. Translated, it gives CATSDSLLEQFF.

This chain connects TRBV3-1 (or the pseudogene TRBV3-2) to TRBJ1-6; D gene unclear. This CDR3 has 14 amino acids. CDR1 is LGHDT, CDR2 YNNKEL, per germline (reference sequence). Trimming stripped 4 bases from V and 9 bases from J, with 13 bases between. The CDR3 nucleotides are TGTGCCAGCAGCCTGGGCGCCATTTCTTCACCCCTCCACTTT. Translating gives CASSLGAISSPLHF.

The genes are TRBV19 and TRBJ1-5, with 7 bases lining up with TRBD1. V gave up 4 bases and J gave up 4 bases; unmatched junction bases: 10. This CDR3 spans 16 amino acids. Germline lookup yields CDR1 LNHDA and CDR2 SQIVND (reference sequence). The CDR3 DNA is TGTGCCAGTAGTACCCCAGGAGGGGGCCAGAATCAGCCCCAGCATTTT. Protein: CASSTPGGGQNQPQHF.

The chain couples TRBV7-3 to TRBJ1-6, with 9 bases identical to TRBD1. V lost 5 bases and J lost 9; bases outside the gene matches: 8. Germline V CDR1 and CDR2: SGHTA, FQGTGA. This CDR3 contains 15 residues. The CDR3 DNA reads as TGTGCCAGCAGCCTCGTGGGACAGGGCTTTTCACCCCTCCACTTT. Amino acid sequence: CASSLVGQGFSPLHF. Combining the CDR3 with reference TRBV7-3 and TRBJ1-6 gives the whole variable domain GAGVSQTPSNKVTEKGKYVELRCDPISGHTALYWYRQSLGQGPEFLIYFQGTGAADDSGLPNDRFFAVRPEGSVSTLKIQRTERGDSAVYLCASSLVGQGFSPLHFGNGTRLTVT.

The rearrangement joins TRBV19 to TRBJ1-1; 7 nucleotides agree with TRBD1. The CDR3 runs to 14 residues. V was pared by 8 bases and J by 7 bases, with 13 bases of the junction left unmatched. CDR1 LNHDA and CDR2 SQIVND come from the germline V gene (reference sequence). In nucleotides, the CDR3 is TGTGCCAGTGAAAGGACAGGCCCAGGAGGTGAAGCTTTCTTT. Residues: CASERTGPGGEAFF.

V is TRBV2 and J is TRBJ2-5; 8 nucleotides line up with TRBD1. The V and J ends lost 6 bases and 5 bases, in that order; junction bases with no gene match: 17. Germline V CDR1 and CDR2: SNHLY, FYNNEI. The CDR3 sequence is 17 residues long. CDR3 coding DNA: TGTGCCAGCAGGCCCCCCGCCGGCAGGGGGCGAGCGGAGACCCAGTACTTC. Protein sequence: CASRPPAGRGRAETQYF.

The genes are TRBV28 and TRBJ1-3, with TRBD1 as a possible D gene (5 bases). Germline CDR1 is MDHEN and CDR2 is SYDVKM. The V end was cut by 6 bases, the J end by 2 bases, with 14 bases between. The CDR3 consists of 15 residues. This CDR3 is CASRWAGNAGNTIYF. The CDR3, as DNA: TGTGCCAGCAGATGGGCAGGGAACGCTGGAAACACCATATATTTT.

The rearrangement joins TRBV5-1 to TRBJ2-7, with D possibly matching TRBD2 (5 bases). Per the germline V gene, CDR1 is SGHRS and CDR2 is YFSETQ. There are 13 residues in the CDR3. The V and J ends lost 0 bases and 4 bases respectively, with 8 bases between them. DNA of the CDR3: TGCGCCAGCAGCTTGGCGGGGTTTTACGAGCAGTACTTC. This gives the protein CASSLAGFYEQYF.

This chain connects TRBV7-9 to TRBJ2-1; D gene unclear. The germline V and J ends were trimmed by 3 bases and 5 bases, with 17 bases remaining between them. Germline loops: CDR1 SEHNR, CDR2 FQNEAQ (reference sequence). This CDR3 is 16 amino acids long. In DNA, the CDR3 is TGTGCCAGCAGCTTGGTCCGGGTCGGCAAACACAATGAGCAGTTCTTC. This gives the protein CASSLVRVGKHNEQFF.

V gene TRBV5-1 combines with J gene TRBJ1-4; 11 positions agree with TRBD1. The CDR3 is made up of 17 amino acids. V dropped 0 bases and J dropped 6; count of bases not matched to a gene: 7. CDR1 and CDR2 from the germline V gene are SGHRS and YFSETQ. CDR3 sequence reads: CASSLAARTGGYEKLFF. The CDR3 coding sequence is TGCGCCAGCAGCTTGGCTGCTCGGACAGGGGGCTATGAAAAACTGTTTTTT.

The chain combines TRBV6-5 with TRBJ1-3; TRBD1 is a possible D gene (5 bases). The germline V gene encodes CDR1 MNHEY and CDR2 SVGAGI. The V gene lost 5 bases and the J gene lost 4 bases, with 12 bases spanning the gap. The length of the CDR3 is 14 residues. CDR3: CASSPAGRGNTIYF. The DNA of the CDR3 is TGTGCCAGCAGTCCCGCAGGGCGAGGAAACACCATATATTTT.